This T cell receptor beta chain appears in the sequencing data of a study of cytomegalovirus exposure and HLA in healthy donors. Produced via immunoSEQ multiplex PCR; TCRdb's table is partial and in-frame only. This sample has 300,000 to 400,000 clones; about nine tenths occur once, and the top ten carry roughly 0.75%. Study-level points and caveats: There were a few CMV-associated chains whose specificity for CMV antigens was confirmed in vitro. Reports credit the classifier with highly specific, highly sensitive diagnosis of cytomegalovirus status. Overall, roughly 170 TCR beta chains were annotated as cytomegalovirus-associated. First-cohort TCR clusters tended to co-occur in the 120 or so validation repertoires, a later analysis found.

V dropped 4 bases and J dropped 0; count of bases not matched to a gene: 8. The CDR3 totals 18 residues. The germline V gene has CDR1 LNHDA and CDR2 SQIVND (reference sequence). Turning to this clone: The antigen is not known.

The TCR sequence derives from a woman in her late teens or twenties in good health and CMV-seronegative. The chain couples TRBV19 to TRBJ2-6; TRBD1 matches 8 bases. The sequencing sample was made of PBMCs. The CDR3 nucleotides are TGTGCCAGTAGTAACCCAGGGGGCTTCACCTCTGGGGCCAACGTCCTGACTTTC. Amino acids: CASSNPGGFTSGANVLTF.